This TCR beta chain was profiled in a study of blood T cells in healthy people across ages. In its sample, this clonotype was seen many times. Germline CDR1 and CDR2: ENHRY and SYGVKD. CDR3 length: 16 amino acids. The ends were cut back, 7 bases at V and 0 bases at J, with 17 bases in the middle. The people who gave samples were healthy Caucasians from Russia, aged about 6 to 95. Isolation of PBMCs gave at least 6 million cells per sample. Sample-barcoded 5' priming and a J-beta primer mix drove a second PCR of about 6 to 12 cycles. TCRdb used MiXCR to reprocess the 5' RACE reads, holding one entry per CDR3 protein. Altogether about 1.1 million distinct CDR3 sequences are present, 35% to 40% being singletons, with the ten largest covering approximately 14%.

Source material: blood. The chain recombines TRBV10-3 with TRBJ2-3; the D gene is possibly TRBD1 (5 bases). The clonotype comes from a man aged 18 to 35 in good health. The CDR3 spells CAITKTEISSTDTQYF. CDR3 bases: TGTGCCATCACCAAGACAGAGATCTCTAGCACAGATACGCAGTATTTT.